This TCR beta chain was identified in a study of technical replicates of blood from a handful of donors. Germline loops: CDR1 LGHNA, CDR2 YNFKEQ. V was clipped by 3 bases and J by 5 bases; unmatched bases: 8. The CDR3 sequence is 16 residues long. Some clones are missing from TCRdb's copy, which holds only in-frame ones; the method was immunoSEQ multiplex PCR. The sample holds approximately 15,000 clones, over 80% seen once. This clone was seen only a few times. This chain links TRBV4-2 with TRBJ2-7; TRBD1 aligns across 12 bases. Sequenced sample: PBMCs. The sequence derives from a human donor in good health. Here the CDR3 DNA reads TGTGCCAGCAGCCACTCACCGGGACAGGGGGCCGACGAGCAGTACTTC. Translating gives CASSHSPGQGADEQYF.